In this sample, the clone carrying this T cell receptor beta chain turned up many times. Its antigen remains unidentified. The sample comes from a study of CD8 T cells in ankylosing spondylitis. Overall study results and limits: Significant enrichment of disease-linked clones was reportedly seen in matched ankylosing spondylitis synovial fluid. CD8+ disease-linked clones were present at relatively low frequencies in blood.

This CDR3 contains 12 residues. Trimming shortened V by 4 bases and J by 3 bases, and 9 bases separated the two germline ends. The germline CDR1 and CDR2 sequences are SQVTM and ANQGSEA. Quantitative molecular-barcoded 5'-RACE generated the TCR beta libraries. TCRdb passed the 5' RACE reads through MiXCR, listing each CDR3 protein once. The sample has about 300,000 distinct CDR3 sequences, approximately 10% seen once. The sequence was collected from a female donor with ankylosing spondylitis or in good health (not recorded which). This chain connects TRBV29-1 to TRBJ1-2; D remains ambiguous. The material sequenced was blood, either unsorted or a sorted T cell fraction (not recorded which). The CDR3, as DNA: TGCAGCGTTGTATGGCAGGACTATGGCTACACCTTC. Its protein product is CSVVWQDYGYTF.